A selection of T cell receptor beta chains follows, all from one sample in a study of shared clonotypes between healthy human individuals. Measured with immunoSEQ multiplex PCR; TCRdb has only the in-frame clones, and not every one. The repertoire holds about 2.1 million clones, 90% to 95% seen once, with approximately 1.7% in the top ten. The specimen sequenced was naive CD8+ T cells from PBMCs. Source of these receptors: a man younger than 35 in good health. Some clones in this sample may be carry-over from other donors' samples. CDR3s include the opening cysteine and the closing phenylalanine or tryptophan. A D gene is named only where the DNA matches it firmly. Only some rows state a clone size, as once, few, many or a class for expanded clones.

CASSFDPVLNTEAFF	TGCGCCAGCAGTTTCGACCCCGTACTAAACACTGAAGCTTTCTTT	TRBJ1-1	.	TRBV5-1	15	.
CASSLVGGGAYNEQFF	TGTGCCAGCAGTTTAGTCGGGGGAGGAGCCTACAATGAGCAGTTCTTC	TRBJ2-1	.	TRBV28	16	.
CASSLEGYEQFF	TGTGCCAGCAGCTTAGAGGGGTATGAGCAGTTCTTC	TRBJ2-1	.	TRBV7-9	12	.
CASSLPASGYNEQFF	TGCGCCAGCAGCCTCCCGGCTAGCGGCTACAATGAGCAGTTCTTC	TRBJ2-1	.	TRBV4-1	15	TRBD2
CASEDRGDIYGHTF	TGTGCCAGCGAGGACAGGGGGGACATTTATGGCCACACCTTC	TRBJ1-2	.	TRBV28	14	TRBD1
CASSFSGNDEQYF	TGTGCCAGCAGTTTCTCGGGTAACGACGAGCAGTACTTC	TRBJ2-7	.	TRBV27	13	.
CASSLVGNYGYTF	TGTGCCAGCAGCTTAGTAGGGAACTATGGCTACACCTTC	TRBJ1-2	few	TRBV7-9	13	.
CASSLTGLQYF	TGTGCCAGCAGCCTGACCGGGCTCCAGTATTTT	TRBJ2-3	.	TRBV7-9	11	.
CASSVGQGTPTYEQYF	TGTGCCAGCAGCGTAGGTCAGGGTACCCCCACCTACGAGCAGTACTTC	TRBJ2-7	.	TRBV9	16	.
CASSSGVRNEQFF	TGTGCCAGCAGCTCGGGAGTGAGGAATGAGCAGTTCTTC	TRBJ2-1	.	TRBV6-5	13	.
CSAIVAGGSRATDTQYF	TGCAGCGCCATAGTAGCGGGAGGGTCGAGGGCCACAGATACGCAGTATTTT	TRBJ2-3	.	TRBV29-1	17	TRBD2
CASSERWGDYYGYTF	TGTGCCAGCAGTGAAAGGTGGGGGGACTACTATGGCTACACCTTC	TRBJ1-2	.	TRBV6-1	15	.
CASLAGGEIEQYF	TGTGCCAGCCTCGCGGGAGGGGAGATCGAGCAGTACTTC	TRBJ2-7	.	TRBV13	13	TRBD2
CASSLNRRGQITEAFF	TGTGCCAGCAGCTTAAACCGGCGGGGGCAGATCACTGAAGCTTTCTTT	TRBJ1-1	.	TRBV7-3	16	.
CASSLPPASEQFF	TGTGCCAGCAGCTTACCCCCCGCTTCGGAGCAGTTCTTC	TRBJ2-1	.	TRBV7-2	13	.
CASRGHTGELFF	TGTGCCAGCAGAGGGCACACCGGGGAGCTGTTTTTT	TRBJ2-2	once	TRBV6-1	12	.
CASSETSGRARADTQYF	TGTGCCAGCAGTGAAACTAGCGGGAGGGCCCGGGCAGATACGCAGTATTTT	TRBJ2-3	once	TRBV6-1	17	TRBD2
CASSPGRSHWGYTF	TGTGCCAGCAGCCCAGGACGGTCCCACTGGGGCTACACCTTC	TRBJ1-2	.	TRBV7-8	14	.
CASSLVGQGSDEQFF	TGTGCCAGCAGCTTAGTAGGACAGGGGAGTGATGAGCAGTTCTTC	TRBJ2-1	.	TRBV7-8	15	TRBD1
CASSPRGFDEQYF	TGTGCCAGCAGCCCTAGGGGTTTCGACGAGCAGTACTTC	TRBJ2-7	once	TRBV14	13	.
CASSLGQGADTQYF	TGTGCCAGCAGCTTAGGGCAGGGGGCAGATACGCAGTATTTT	TRBJ2-3	.	TRBV7-9	14	TRBD1
CASGPGGPTDTQYF	TGTGCTAGTGGTCCCGGGGGGCCCACAGATACGCAGTATTTT	TRBJ2-3	.	TRBV12-5	14	.
CASSLARSYNEQFF	TGTGCCAGCAGCTTAGCTAGGAGCTACAATGAGCAGTTCTTC	TRBJ2-1	.	TRBV7-9	14	.
CASSLGSAFSYEQYF	TGTGCCAGCAGCTTAGGGAGCGCTTTCTCCTACGAGCAGTACTTC	TRBJ2-7	.	TRBV7-8	15	.
CASSWGETVSGYTF	TGTGCCAGCAGCTGGGGAGAGACAGTTAGTGGCTACACCTTC	TRBJ1-2	.	TRBV11-2	14	.
CASSYELAGWGGTDTQYF	TGTGCCAGCAGCTACGAACTAGCGGGGTGGGGCGGCACAGATACGCAGTATTTT	TRBJ2-3	once	TRBV13	18	TRBD2
CASSYVRVNGYTF	TGTGCCAGCAGTTATGTAAGGGTGAATGGCTACACCTTC	TRBJ1-2	.	TRBV6-6	13	.
CASSYSTGLAGELFF	TGTGCCAGCAGTTACTCGACGGGGCTGGCCGGGGAGCTGTTTTTT	TRBJ2-2	.	TRBV6-5	15	.
CASSPPSWLRTESYEQYF	TGTGCCAGCTCACCACCTTCTTGGCTCAGGACAGAATCCTACGAGCAGTACTTC	TRBJ2-7	.	TRBV18	18	.
CATSRGAWGSLNTEAFF	TGTGCCACCAGCAGAGGGGCGTGGGGCTCCCTAAACACTGAAGCTTTCTTT	TRBJ1-1	.	TRBV15	17	.
CASSDGAERHYNEQFF	TGTGCCAGCAGTGACGGAGCGGAGCGACACTACAATGAGCAGTTCTTC	TRBJ2-1	.	TRBV6-1	16	.
CATSRWAENTIYF	TGTGCCACCAGCAGGTGGGCGGAAAACACCATATATTTT	TRBJ1-3	once	TRBV15	13	.
CASSPWAGHNQPQHF	TGTGCCAGCAGCCCCTGGGCAGGGCACAATCAGCCCCAGCATTTT	TRBJ1-5	.	TRBV9	15	.
CASSVAPGINEQYF	TGTGCCAGCAGCGTAGCTCCAGGGATCAACGAGCAGTACTTC	TRBJ2-7	.	TRBV9	14	.
CASSIDSDSNQPQHF	TGTGCCAGTAGTATCGACAGCGATAGCAATCAGCCCCAGCATTTT	TRBJ1-5	.	TRBV19	15	.
CASSGSSGQGVYEQYF	TGTGCCAGTAGCGGTAGTTCCGGACAGGGGGTCTACGAGCAGTACTTC	TRBJ2-7	.	TRBV19	16	TRBD1
CASSSWTGEAFF	TGTGCCAGCAGTTCCTGGACAGGGGAAGCTTTCTTT	TRBJ1-1	few	TRBV6-5	12	TRBD1
CASSSNTGRETQYF	TGTGCCAGCAGCTCCAACACCGGCCGGGAGACCCAGTACTTC	TRBJ2-5	.	TRBV13	14	.
CASSDGTSARYEQYF	TGCGCCAGCAGCGACGGGACTAGCGCGAGGTACGAGCAGTACTTC	TRBJ2-7	.	TRBV5-1	15	TRBD2
CAISEHGTGILDGYTF	TGTGCCATCAGTGAGCACGGGACAGGGATCCTAGATGGCTACACCTTC	TRBJ1-2	.	TRBV10-3	16	TRBD1
CSVTSSYEQYF	TGCAGCGTCACGAGCTCCTACGAGCAGTACTTC	TRBJ2-7	.	TRBV29-1	11	.
CASSQVFGAENTDTQYF	TGCGCCAGCAGCCAAGTCTTCGGGGCAGAAAACACAGATACGCAGTATTTT	TRBJ2-3	.	TRBV4-1	17	.
CASSEGQGAGDTQYF	TGTGCCAGCAGCGAGGGACAGGGGGCCGGGGATACGCAGTATTTT	TRBJ2-3	once	TRBV9	15	TRBD1
CASSFPTSGGYSDTQYF	TGTGCCAGCAGCTTCCCGACTAGCGGGGGGTACTCAGATACGCAGTATTTT	TRBJ2-3	.	TRBV11-2	17	TRBD2
CASGSQGLALYNEQFF	TGTGCCAGCGGCAGTCAGGGACTAGCGTTGTACAATGAGCAGTTCTTC	TRBJ2-1	once	TRBV7-8	16	TRBD2
CASSSIETRYEQYF	TGTGCCAGCAGTTCAATAGAAACCCGCTACGAGCAGTACTTC	TRBJ2-7	.	TRBV27	14	.
CASSRLVRAGANVLTF	TGTGCCAGCAGCCGCTTGGTGCGGGCTGGGGCCAACGTCCTGACTTTC	TRBJ2-6	.	TRBV28	16	.
CASSQYRGIDYGYTF	TGTGCCAGCAGCCAATACAGGGGGATCGACTATGGCTACACCTTC	TRBJ1-2	.	TRBV5-4	15	TRBD1
CASSYSWGEAFF	TGTGCCAGCAGTTACTCCTGGGGGGAGGCTTTCTTT	TRBJ1-1	.	TRBV6-5	12	.
CASSLSPRGETQYF	TGTGCCAGCAGTTTATCCCCTCGGGGAGAGACCCAGTACTTC	TRBJ2-5	.	TRBV27	14	.
CASSLTRGDTEAFF	TGTGCCAGCAGCCTCACAAGGGGGGACACTGAAGCTTTCTTT	TRBJ1-1	few	TRBV11-2	14	.
CASSPVRTGWDQPQHF	TGTGCCAGCAGTCCGGTTAGGACAGGGTGGGATCAGCCCCAGCATTTT	TRBJ1-5	.	TRBV28	16	TRBD1
CASSLTGAMATGELFF	TGCGCCAGCAGCCTTACAGGGGCGATGGCCACCGGGGAGCTGTTTTTT	TRBJ2-2	.	TRBV5-1	16	TRBD1
CASSLHPTGFSEAFF	TGTGCCAGCAGTTTACACCCGACAGGTTTCTCTGAAGCTTTCTTT	TRBJ1-1	.	TRBV27	15	.
CASSELRGEDGYTF	TGTGCCAGCAGCGAACTCAGGGGAGAGGATGGCTACACCTTC	TRBJ1-2	.	TRBV25-1	14	.
CATSREDFDAYNEQFF	TGTGCCACCAGCAGGGAAGACTTTGATGCTTACAATGAGCAGTTCTTC	TRBJ2-1	.	TRBV15	16	.
CSVASGDTEAFF	TGCAGCGTTGCCTCTGGGGACACTGAAGCTTTCTTT	TRBJ1-1	.	TRBV29-1	12	.
CASSWGTGYDYEQYF	TGTGCCAGCAGTTGGGGGACAGGGTACGACTACGAGCAGTACTTC	TRBJ2-7	.	TRBV27	15	TRBD1
CAWSVKGPLGNEQFF	TGTGCCTGGAGTGTGAAAGGGCCGCTGGGCAATGAGCAGTTCTTC	TRBJ2-1	.	TRBV30	15	.
CASSTRDSLTDTQYF	TGCGCCAGCAGCACCCGGGACTCACTCACAGATACGCAGTATTTT	TRBJ2-3	.	TRBV5-1	15	.